One sample yielded the 7 T cell receptor beta chains listed below, sequenced in a study of blood T cells in healthy people across ages. A second PCR, run for roughly 7 to 11 cycles, used a sample-barcoded 5' primer plus a J-beta primer mix. TCRdb reprocessed the 5' RACE reads with MiXCR, giving one entry per CDR3 protein. The table lists hundreds of thousands of distinct CDR3 sequences, roughly three fifths of them singletons, with around 24% in the top ten. The sample taken for sequencing was blood. These receptors were collected from a man aged 40-50 years in good health.

This sequence joins TRBV7-9 and TRBJ1-2; D remains unclear. CDR1 and CDR2 (germline): SEHNR, FQNEAQ (reference sequence). The CDR3 is made up of 12 amino acids. V shed 6 bases and J shed 7 bases, with 12 bases lying between them. The CDR3 DNA sequence: TGTGCCAGCAGAAGCGGTGGGTGTGGCTACACCTTC. As protein: CASRSGGCGYTF. Full variable domain (remainder filled in from reference TRBV7-9 and TRBJ1-2): DTGVSQNPRHKITKRGQNVTFRCDPISEHNRLYWYRQTLGQGPEFLTYFQNEAQLEKSRLLSDRFSAERPKGSFSTLEIQRTEQGDSAMYLCASRSGGCGYTFGSGTRLTVV.

Here the CDR3 reads CSAYNRGDQPQHF. Here the CDR3 DNA reads TGCAGTGCGTATAACAGGGGGGATCAGCCCCAGCATTTT. The chain couples TRBV20-1 to TRBJ1-5; 8 nucleotides line up with TRBD1. Germline assignment: CDR1 DFQATT and CDR2 SNEGSKA (reference sequence). The CDR3 sequence is 13 residues long. After removal of 6 bases from V and 5 bases from J, the junction contained 6 bases not matched to a gene.

The gene calls are TRBV28 and TRBJ2-5, with D possibly being TRBD2 (5 bases). The J call may be faulty, since TRBJ2-7 better matches the DNA end. This CDR3 comprises 16 residues. Germline V gene sequence: CDR1 MDHEN, CDR2 SYDVKM. CDR3 in DNA: TGTGCCAGCACCTCAACTGTCGGGGTCGGCGCCGGCGAGCAGTACTTC. Protein product: CASTSTVGVGAGEQYF.

J is TRBJ1-2 and V is TRBV4-2, with D unresolved. CDR3 length: 15 residues. Germline values: CDR1 LGHNA, CDR2 YNFKEQ. Deletions cut 1 base from V and 2 bases from J, with 11 bases between. CDR3: CASSQGTGENYGYTF. The CDR3 DNA is TGTGCCAGCAGCCAAGGCACCGGGGAGAACTATGGCTACACCTTC.

V is TRBV6-2 or TRBV6-3 and J is TRBJ2-5, with 10 positions matching TRBD2. V was pared by 0 bases and J by 0 bases, with 7 bases of the junction left unmatched. The V gene's germline CDR1 is MNHEY and CDR2 SVGEGT. The CDR3 loop spans 18 amino acids. The CDR3 DNA reads TGTGCCAGCAGTTACTCGAAACTAGCGGGGACGTACCAAGAGACCCAGTACTTC. Protein product: CASSYSKLAGTYQETQYF.

This sequence joins TRBV4-3 and TRBJ2-6; D remains ambiguous. This CDR3 has 17 amino acids. V lost 0 bases to trimming and J lost 0 bases, with 9 bases between them. CDR1 is LGHNA, CDR2 YSLEER, per germline. The CDR3 loop reads CASSQEGYSSGANVLTF. Written as DNA, the CDR3 is TGCGCCAGCAGCCAAGAGGGATATAGCTCTGGGGCCAACGTCCTGACTTTC.

J is TRBJ2-5 and V is TRBV20-1, with a tentative D call TRBD1 (6 bases). The DNA end is more similar to TRBJ2-7, so the J call may be wrong. There are 14 residues in the CDR3. Per the germline V gene, CDR1 is DFQATT and CDR2 is SNEGSKA (reference sequence). CDR3 coding DNA: TGCAGTGCTTCAAAAATGGGGGCCGCCTACGAGCAGTACTTC. Translation gives CSASKMGAAYEQYF.